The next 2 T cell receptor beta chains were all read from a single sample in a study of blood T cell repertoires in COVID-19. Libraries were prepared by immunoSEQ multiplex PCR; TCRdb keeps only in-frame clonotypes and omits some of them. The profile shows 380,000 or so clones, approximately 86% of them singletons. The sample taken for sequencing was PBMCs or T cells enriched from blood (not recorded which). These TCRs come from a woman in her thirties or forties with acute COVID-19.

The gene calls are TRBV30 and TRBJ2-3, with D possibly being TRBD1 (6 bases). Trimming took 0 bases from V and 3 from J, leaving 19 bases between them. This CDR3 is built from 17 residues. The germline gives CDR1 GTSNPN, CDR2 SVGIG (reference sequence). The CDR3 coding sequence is TGTGCCTGGAGTGTGGCGACAGGACCCCCACAGACAGATACGCAGTATTTT. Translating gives CAWSVATGPPQTDTQYF.

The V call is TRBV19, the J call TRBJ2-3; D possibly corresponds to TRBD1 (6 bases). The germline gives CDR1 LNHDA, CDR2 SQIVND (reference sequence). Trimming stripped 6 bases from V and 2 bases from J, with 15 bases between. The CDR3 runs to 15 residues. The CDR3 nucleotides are TGTGCCAGTAGCCACAGGGATGTGAACACAGATACGCAGTATTTT. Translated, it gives CASSHRDVNTDTQYF.